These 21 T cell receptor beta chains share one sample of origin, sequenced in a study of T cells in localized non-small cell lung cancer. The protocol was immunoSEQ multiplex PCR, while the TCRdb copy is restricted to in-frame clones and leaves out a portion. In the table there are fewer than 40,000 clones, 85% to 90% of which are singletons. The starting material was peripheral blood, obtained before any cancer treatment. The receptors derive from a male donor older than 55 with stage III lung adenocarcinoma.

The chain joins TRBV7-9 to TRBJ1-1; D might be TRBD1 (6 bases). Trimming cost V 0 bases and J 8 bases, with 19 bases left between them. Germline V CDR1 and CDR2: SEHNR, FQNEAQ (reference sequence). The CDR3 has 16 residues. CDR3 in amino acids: CASSLAGGRGYSEAFF. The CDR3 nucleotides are TGTGCCAGCAGCTTAGCGGGGGGGCGCGGCTACTCGGAAGCTTTCTTT.

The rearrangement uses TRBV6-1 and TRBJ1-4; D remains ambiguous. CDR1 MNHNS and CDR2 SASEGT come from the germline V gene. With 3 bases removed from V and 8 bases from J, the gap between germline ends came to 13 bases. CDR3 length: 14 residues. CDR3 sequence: CASSDNRSFEKLFF. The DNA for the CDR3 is TGTGCCAGCAGTGATAATCGGAGTTTCGAAAAACTGTTTTTT.

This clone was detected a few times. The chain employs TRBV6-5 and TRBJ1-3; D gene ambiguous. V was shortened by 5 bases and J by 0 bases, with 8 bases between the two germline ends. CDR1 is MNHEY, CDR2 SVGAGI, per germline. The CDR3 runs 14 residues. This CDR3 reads CASSRDYSGNTIYF. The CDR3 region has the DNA TGTGCCAGCAGTCGCGATTACTCTGGAAACACCATATATTTT.

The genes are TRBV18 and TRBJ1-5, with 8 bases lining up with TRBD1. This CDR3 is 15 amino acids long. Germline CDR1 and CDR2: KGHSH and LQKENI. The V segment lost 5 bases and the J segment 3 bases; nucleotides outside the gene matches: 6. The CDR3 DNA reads TGTGCCAGCTCATCAGGGGGCGTCAACAATCAGCCCCAGCATTTT. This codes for CASSSGGVNNQPQHF.

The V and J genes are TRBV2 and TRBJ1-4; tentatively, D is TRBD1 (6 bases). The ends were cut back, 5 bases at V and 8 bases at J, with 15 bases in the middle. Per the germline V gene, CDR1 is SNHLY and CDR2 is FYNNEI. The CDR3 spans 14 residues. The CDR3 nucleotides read TGTGCCAGCAGTCGTCAGGGGAATGGGGAAAAACTGTTTTTT. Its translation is CASSRQGNGEKLFF. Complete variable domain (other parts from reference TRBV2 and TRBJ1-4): EPEVTQTPSHQVTQMGQEVILRCVPISNHLYFYWYRQILGQKVEFLVSFYNNEISEKSEIFDDQFSVERPDGSNFTLKIRSTKLEDSAMYFCASSRQGNGEKLFFGSGTQLSVL.

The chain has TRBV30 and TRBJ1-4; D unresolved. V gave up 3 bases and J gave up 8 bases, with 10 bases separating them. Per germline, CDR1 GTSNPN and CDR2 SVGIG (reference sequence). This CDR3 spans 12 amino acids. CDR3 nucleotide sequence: TGTGCCTGGAGGGAATTGGCCGAAAAACTGTTTTTT. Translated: CAWRELAEKLFF.

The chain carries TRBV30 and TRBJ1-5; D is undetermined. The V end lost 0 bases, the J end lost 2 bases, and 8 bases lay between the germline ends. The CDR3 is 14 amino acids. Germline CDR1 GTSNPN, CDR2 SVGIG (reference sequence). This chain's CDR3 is CAWSVLLGNQPQHF. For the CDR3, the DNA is TGTGCCTGGAGTGTGCTACTGGGCAATCAGCCCCAGCATTTT.

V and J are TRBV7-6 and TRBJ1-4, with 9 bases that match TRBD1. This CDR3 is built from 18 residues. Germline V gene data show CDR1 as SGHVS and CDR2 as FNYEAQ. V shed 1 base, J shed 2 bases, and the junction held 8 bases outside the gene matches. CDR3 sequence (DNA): TGTGCCAGCAGCTTAGAGGAACAGGGGGCTATTACTAATGAAAAACTGTTTTTT. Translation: CASSLEEQGAITNEKLFF.

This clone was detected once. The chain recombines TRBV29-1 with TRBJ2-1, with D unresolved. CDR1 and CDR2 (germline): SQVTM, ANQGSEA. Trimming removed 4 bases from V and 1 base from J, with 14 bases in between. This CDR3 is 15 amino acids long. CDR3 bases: TGCAGCGTTGCCCTCCACGATACTTCCTACAATGAGCAGTTCTTC. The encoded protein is CSVALHDTSYNEQFF.

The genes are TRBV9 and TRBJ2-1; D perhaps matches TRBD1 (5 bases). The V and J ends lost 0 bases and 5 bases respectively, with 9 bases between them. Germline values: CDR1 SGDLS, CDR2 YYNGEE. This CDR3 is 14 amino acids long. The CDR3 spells CASSVGPGNNEQFF. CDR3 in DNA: TGTGCCAGCAGCGTAGGCCCAGGGAACAATGAGCAGTTCTTC. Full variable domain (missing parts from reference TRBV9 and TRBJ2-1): DSGVTQTPKHLITATGQRVTLRCSPRSGDLSVYWYQQSLDQGLQFLIQYYNGEERAKGNILERFSAQQFPDLHSELNLSSLELGDSALYFCASSVGPGNNEQFFGPGTRLTVL.

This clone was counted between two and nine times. CDR3 protein: CASSLGGQSTDTQYF. DNA for the CDR3: TGCGCCAGCAGCTTGGGAGGCCAAAGCACAGATACGCAGTATTTT. This rearrangement joins TRBV5-1 to TRBJ2-3, with D hard to call. V lost 0 bases, J lost 0 bases, and 8 bases lay in between. This CDR3 has 15 residues. Germline values: CDR1 SGHRS, CDR2 YFSETQ.

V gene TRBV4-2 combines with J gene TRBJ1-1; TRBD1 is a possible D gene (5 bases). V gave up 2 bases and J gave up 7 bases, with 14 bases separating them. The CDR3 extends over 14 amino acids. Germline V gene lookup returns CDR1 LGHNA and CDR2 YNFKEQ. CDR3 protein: CASSQTLTEGEAFF. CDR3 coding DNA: TGTGCCAGCAGCCAAACCCTGACAGAGGGTGAAGCTTTCTTT.

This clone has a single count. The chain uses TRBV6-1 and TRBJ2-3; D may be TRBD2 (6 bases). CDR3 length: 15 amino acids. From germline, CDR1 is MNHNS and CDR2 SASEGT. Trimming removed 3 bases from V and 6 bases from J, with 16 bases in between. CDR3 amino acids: CASSDPRGTTDTQYF. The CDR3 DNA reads TGTGCCAGCAGTGACCCCCGGGGGACCACGGATACGCAGTATTTT.

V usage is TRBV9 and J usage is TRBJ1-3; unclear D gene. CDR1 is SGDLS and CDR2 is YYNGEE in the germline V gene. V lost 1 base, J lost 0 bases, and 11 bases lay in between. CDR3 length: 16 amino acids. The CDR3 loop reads CASSVTPSGSGNTIYF. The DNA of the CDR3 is TGTGCCAGCAGCGTAACCCCCAGTGGCTCTGGAAACACCATATATTTT.

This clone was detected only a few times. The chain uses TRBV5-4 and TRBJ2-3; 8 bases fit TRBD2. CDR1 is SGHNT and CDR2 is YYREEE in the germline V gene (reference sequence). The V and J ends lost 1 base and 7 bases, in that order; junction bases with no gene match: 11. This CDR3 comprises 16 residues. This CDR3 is CASSLSGNSGDHTQYF. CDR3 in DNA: TGTGCCAGCAGCTTGTCAGGGAATAGCGGGGATCATACGCAGTATTTT.

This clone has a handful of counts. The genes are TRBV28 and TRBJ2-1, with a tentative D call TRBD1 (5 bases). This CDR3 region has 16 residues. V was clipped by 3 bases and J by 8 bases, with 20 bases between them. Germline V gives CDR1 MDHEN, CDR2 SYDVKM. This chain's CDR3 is CASSLVWVRAVDEQFF. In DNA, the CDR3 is TGTGCCAGCAGTTTGGTTTGGGTCAGGGCGGTCGATGAGCAGTTCTTC.

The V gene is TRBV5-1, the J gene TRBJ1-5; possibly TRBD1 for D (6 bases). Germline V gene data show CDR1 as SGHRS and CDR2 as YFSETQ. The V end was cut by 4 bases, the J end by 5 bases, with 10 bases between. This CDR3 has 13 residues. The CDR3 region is CASSLDRYQPQHF. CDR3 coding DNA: TGCGCCAGCAGCCTGGACAGATATCAGCCCCAGCATTTT. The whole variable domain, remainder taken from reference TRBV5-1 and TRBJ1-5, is KAGVTQTPRYLIKTRGQQVTLSCSPISGHRSVSWYQQTPGQGLQFLFEYFSETQRNKGNFPGRFSGRQFSNSRSEMNVSTLELGDSALYLCASSLDRYQPQHFGDGTRLSIL.

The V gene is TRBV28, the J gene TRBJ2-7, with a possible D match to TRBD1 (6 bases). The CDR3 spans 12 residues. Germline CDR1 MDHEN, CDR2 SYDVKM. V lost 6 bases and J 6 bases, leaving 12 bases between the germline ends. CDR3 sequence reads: CASSLTGPEQYF. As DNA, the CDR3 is TGTGCCAGCAGCCTAACAGGGCCCGAGCAGTACTTC.

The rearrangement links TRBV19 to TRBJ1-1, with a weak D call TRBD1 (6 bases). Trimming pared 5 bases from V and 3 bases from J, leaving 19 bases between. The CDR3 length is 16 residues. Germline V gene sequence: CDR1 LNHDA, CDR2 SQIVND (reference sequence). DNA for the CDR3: TGTGCCAGTAGTTCAAGGGGGGCCCAGCGGCACACTGAAGCTTTCTTT. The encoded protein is CASSSRGAQRHTEAFF. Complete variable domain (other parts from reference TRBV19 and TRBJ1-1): DGGITQSPKYLFRKEGQNVTLSCEQNLNHDAMYWYRQDPGQGLRLIYYSQIVNDFQKGDIAEGYSVSREKKESFPLTVTSAQKNPTAFYLCASSSRGAQRHTEAFFGQGTRLTVV.

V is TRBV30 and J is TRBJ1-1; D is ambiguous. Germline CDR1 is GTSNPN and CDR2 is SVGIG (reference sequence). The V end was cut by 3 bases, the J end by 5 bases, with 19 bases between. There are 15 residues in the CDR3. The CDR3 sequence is CAWSPPVSPRTEAFF. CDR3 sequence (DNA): TGTGCCTGGAGCCCTCCTGTCTCGCCGAGGACTGAAGCTTTCTTT.

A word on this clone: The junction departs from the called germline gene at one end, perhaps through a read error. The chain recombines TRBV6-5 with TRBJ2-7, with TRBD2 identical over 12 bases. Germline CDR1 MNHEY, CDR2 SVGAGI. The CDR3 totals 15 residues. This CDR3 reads CASSPARTSGKVRDF. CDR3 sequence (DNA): TGTGCCAGCAGCCCCGCCAGGACTAGCGGGAAGGTTCGGGACTTC.